This TCR beta chain was sequenced in a study of T-cell memory formation after mild COVID-19. Constant-segment primers were used for 5'RACE, and the resulting TCR alpha and TCR beta cDNA libraries carried sample barcodes and UMIs. TCRdb reprocessed the 5' RACE reads via MiXCR and lists one record per CDR3 protein. The sample records 350,000 to 450,000 distinct CDR3 sequences, around 14% being singletons. As concerns this clonotype: Its specificity is unknown.

The CDR3 is 15 residues long. Trimming at V came to 6 bases and at J to 2 bases, leaving 5 bases not matched to a gene. In germline, CDR1 is SGHTA, CDR2 FQGTGA. Study findings and constraints: Pre-infection memory showed some responding clones, and this suggested that cross-reactive memory joined. Those CD4+ clones that contracted were mainly in CM and EM (CD8+ ones in EMRA). The study found balanced CD4/CD8 in clones contracting day 15 to 85 and a CD4+ lean in later expanders.

The chain links TRBV7-3 to TRBJ2-2; 8 bases match TRBD1. This TCR was sampled from a young man who had mild COVID-19 (a few samples of this study predate the infection). Cell type and time point are not known. The source material was PBMCs or a T cell subset sorted from them (not recorded which). CDR3 DNA: TGTGCCAGCAGGTCGGACAGGGAAAACACCGGGGAGCTGTTTTTT. Residues: CASRSDRENTGELFF.